This TCR beta chain is from a study of T-cell reconstitution after alpha-beta-depleted transplantation in children. A library of TCRbeta sequences, prepared with unique molecular identifiers, was generated. A single record per CDR3 protein comes from TCRdb applying MiXCR to the PCR reads. Among almost 400,000 distinct CDR3 sequences listed, around 21% were seen once. Material: PBMCs from the stem cell graft donor, obtained from the stem cell graft. The clonotype comes from a human donor who donated a stem cell graft to a child with acute myeloid leukemia.

CDR3 sequence reads: CATSPGVGAGTDTQYF. CDR3 coding DNA: TGTGCCACCAGCCCCGGCGTGGGGGCGGGCACAGATACGCAGTATTTT. The chain combines TRBV15 with TRBJ2-3, with a weak D call TRBD1 (6 bases). The CDR3 covers 16 residues. V was shortened by 5 bases and J by 1 base, with 16 bases between the two germline ends. Looked up from germline, CDR1 is LNHNV and CDR2 is YYDKDF (reference sequence).